A selection of T cell receptor beta chains follows, all from one sample in a study of shared clonotypes between healthy human individuals. Generated by immunoSEQ multiplex PCR, the TCRdb table keeps only in-frame clones and is missing some. Among approximately 1.1 million clones listed, about 84% were seen once. The source material was memory CD4+ T cells from PBMCs. These receptors were collected from a man between 18 and 29 years old in good health. Some clones in this sample may be carry-over from other donors' samples. The CDR3 runs from the conserved cysteine through the conserved F or W. Each record gives: J gene, D gene, V gene, clone size, CDR3 protein, CDR3 DNA. The D gene is left open where the match is weak. Expanded clones are given a class, and other clones once, few, many or no size at all.

TRBJ2-1 | . | TRBV7-9 | . | CASSLGGTYNEQFF | TGTGCCAGCAGCTTAGGCGGGACCTACAATGAGCAGTTCTTC
TRBJ2-4 | . | TRBV5-1 | . | CASSMGLTGKNIQYF | TGCGCCAGCAGCATGGGACTGACGGGCAAAAACATTCAGTACTTC
TRBJ1-1 | . | TRBV30 | . | CAWSAEEAFF | TGTGCCTGGAGTGCGGAGGAAGCTTTCTTT
TRBJ2-7 | TRBD1 | TRBV28 | . | CASTWGQGAYEQYF | TGTGCCAGCACCTGGGGACAGGGGGCCTACGAGCAGTACTTC
TRBJ2-7 | . | TRBV5-1 | . | CASSGGDTLSYEQYF | TGCGCCAGCAGCGGCGGGGACACACTCTCCTACGAGCAGTACTTC
TRBJ1-1 | . | TRBV15 | few | CATSRAREEAFF | TGTGCCACCAGCAGAGCCCGGGAAGAAGCTTTCTTT
TRBJ2-7 | . | TRBV28 | . | CASSPQVNVPSYEQYF | TGTGCCAGCAGTCCCCAAGTCAATGTCCCCTCCTACGAGCAGTACTTC
TRBJ1-4 | . | TRBV4-3 | . | CASSRQLWDLVLFF | TGCGCCAGCAGCCGCCAACTATGGGACTTAGTACTGTTTTTT
TRBJ2-2 | . | TRBV11-2 | . | CASSRARVGELFF | TGTGCCAGCAGCCGGGCGAGGGTCGGGGAGCTGTTTTTT
TRBJ2-7 | TRBD1 | TRBV28 | few | CASSEDRARPYEQYF | TGTGCCAGCAGTGAAGACAGGGCCAGGCCCTACGAGCAGTACTTC
TRBJ2-5 | . | TRBV9 | . | CASSASSQETQYF | TGTGCCAGCAGCGCCTCATCCCAAGAGACCCAGTACTTC
TRBJ1-2 | . | TRBV28 | . | CASINPRNYGYTF | TGTGCCAGCATTAACCCACGAAACTATGGCTACACCTTC
TRBJ2-5 | . | TRBV7-9 | many | CASSPRRETQYF | TGTGCCAGCAGCCCCCGGCGGGAGACCCAGTACTTC
TRBJ2-7 | . | TRBV15 | few | CATSLDASSYEQYF | TGTGCCACCAGCCTGGACGCGTCTTCTTACGAGCAGTACTTC
TRBJ2-5 | . | TRBV18 | . | CASSRDSGETQYF | TGTGCCAGCTCGCGAGACAGCGGAGAGACCCAGTACTTC
TRBJ2-2 | TRBD2 | TRBV7-2 | . | CASSLGPSGGGTGELFF | TGTGCCAGCAGCTTAGGACCTAGCGGAGGAGGCACCGGGGAGCTGTTTTTT
TRBJ2-1 | TRBD2 | TRBV7-2 | . | CASSPGLAGSYNEQFF | TGTGCCAGCAGCCCGGGACTAGCGGGCTCCTACAATGAGCAGTTCTTC
TRBJ1-2 | . | TRBV11-2 | . | CASSSLTGSPSEANYGYTF | TGTGCCAGCAGCTCACTGACAGGTTCCCCAAGTGAGGCTAACTATGGCTACACCTTC
TRBJ1-1 | . | TRBV9 | . | CASSVLRDTEAFF | TGTGCCAGCAGCGTATTAAGGGACACTGAAGCTTTCTTT
TRBJ2-7 | TRBD1 | TRBV5-1 | few | CASSPTGPLREQYF | TGCGCCAGCAGCCCGACAGGGCCCCTGAGGGAGCAGTACTTC
TRBJ1-1 | . | TRBV15 | . | CATSRASRLSEAFF | TGTGCCACCAGCAGGGCCTCAAGGTTGTCTGAAGCTTTCTTT
TRBJ2-3 | . | TRBV9 | . | CASSVAPAVTDTQYF | TGTGCCAGCAGCGTAGCCCCAGCGGTCACAGATACGCAGTATTTT
TRBJ2-7 | TRBD2 | TRBV7-8 | once | CASSLAGGREQYF | TGTGCCAGCAGCTTAGCGGGGGGGAGAGAGCAGTACTTC